This TCR beta chain came from a study of shared clonotypes between healthy human individuals. Germline V CDR1 and CDR2: PRHDT, FYEKMQ (reference sequence). V lost 5 bases to trimming and J lost 1 base, with 8 bases between them. CDR3 length: 13 residues. The method was immunoSEQ multiplex PCR; TCRdb's version includes in-frame clones alone and lacks a portion of them. This sample has more than 2 million clones, with approximately 96% found just once. What was sequenced was naive CD4+ T cells sorted from blood. Subset noted: CD45RA+ positively selected. V and J are TRBV13 and TRBJ1-1, with D tentatively TRBD1 (5 bases). The clonotype was recovered from a man younger than 30 in good health. The CDR3 DNA reads as TGTGCCAGCAGCGTAACAGGGAACACTGAAGCTTTCTTT. Its translation: CASSVTGNTEAFF.